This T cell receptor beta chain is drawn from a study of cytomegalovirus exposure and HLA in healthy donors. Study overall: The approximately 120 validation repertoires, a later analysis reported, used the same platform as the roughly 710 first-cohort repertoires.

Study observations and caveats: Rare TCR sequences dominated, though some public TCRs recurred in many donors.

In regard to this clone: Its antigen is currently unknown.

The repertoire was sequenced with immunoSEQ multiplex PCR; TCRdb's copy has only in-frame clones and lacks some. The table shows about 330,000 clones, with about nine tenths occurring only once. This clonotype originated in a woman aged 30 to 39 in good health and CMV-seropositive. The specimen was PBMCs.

Here the CDR3 reads CASSFIAGVPTDTQYF. CDR3 in DNA: TGTGCCAGCAGCTTTATCGCGGGGGTCCCCACAGATACGCAGTATTTT. The chain has TRBV7-2 and TRBJ2-3, with 7 bases identical to TRBD2. The CDR3 totals 16 residues. Unmatched junction bases numbered 8, after V lost 3 bases and J lost 2 bases. In germline, CDR1 is SGHTA, CDR2 FQGNSA.